The source of this TCR beta chain is a study of a mutant IDH1 vaccine in newly diagnosed glioma. About the study: Patients got radiotherapy, temozolomide, or both beforehand, and most got both. Study-wide results and caveats: 93.3% of patients showed vaccine-induced immune responses across multiple MHC alleles.

Turning to this clone: No antigen is known for it.

Assay: immunoSEQ multiplex PCR; the TCRdb copy retains only in-frame clones and omits some. Among tens of thousands of clones listed, 80% were seen once. Time point in this sample: week 11, during vaccination. In every dose of vaccine, 300 ug of mutant IDH1 20-mer peptide was given alongside topical imiquimod. The germline CDR1 and CDR2 sequences are GTSNPN and SVGIG (reference sequence). The CDR3 extends over 11 amino acids. V lost 3 bases and J 6 bases, leaving 7 bases between the germline ends. The V and J genes are TRBV30 and TRBJ2-3; D unresolved. This material consisted of PBMCs, taken from a glioma patient whose treatment included an IDH1 peptide vaccine. This receptor was taken from a man aged 50 to 60 with glioma. The CDR3 bases are TGTGCCTGGAGATCTAGTGATACGCAGTATTTT. This gives the protein CAWRSSDTQYF.